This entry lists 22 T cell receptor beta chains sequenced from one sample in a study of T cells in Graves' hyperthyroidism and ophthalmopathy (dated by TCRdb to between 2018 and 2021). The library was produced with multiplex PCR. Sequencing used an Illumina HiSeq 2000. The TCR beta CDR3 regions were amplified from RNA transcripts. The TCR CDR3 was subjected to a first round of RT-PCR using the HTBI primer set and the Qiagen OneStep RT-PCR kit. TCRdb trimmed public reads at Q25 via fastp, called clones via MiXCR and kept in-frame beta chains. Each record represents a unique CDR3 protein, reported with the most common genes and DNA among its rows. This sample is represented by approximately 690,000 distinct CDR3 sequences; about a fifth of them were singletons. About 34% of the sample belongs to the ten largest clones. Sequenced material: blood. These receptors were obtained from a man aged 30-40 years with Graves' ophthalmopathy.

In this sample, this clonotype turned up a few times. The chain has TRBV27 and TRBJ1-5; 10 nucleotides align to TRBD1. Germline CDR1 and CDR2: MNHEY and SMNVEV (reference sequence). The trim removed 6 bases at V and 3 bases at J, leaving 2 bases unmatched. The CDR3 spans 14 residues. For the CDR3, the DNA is TGTGCCAGCAGGACAGGGGGCTTCAATCAGCCCCAGCATTTT. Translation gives CASRTGGFNQPQHF.

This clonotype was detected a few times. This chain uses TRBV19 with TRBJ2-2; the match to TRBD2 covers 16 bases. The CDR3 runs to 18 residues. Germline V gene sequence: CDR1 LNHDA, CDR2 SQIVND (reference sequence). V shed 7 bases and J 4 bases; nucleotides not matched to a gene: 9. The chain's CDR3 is CASNTGLAGGPGTGELFF. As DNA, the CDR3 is TGTGCCAGTAATACGGGACTAGCGGGAGGGCCCGGCACCGGGGAGCTGTTTTTT.

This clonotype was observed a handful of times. The CDR3 nucleotides are TGTGCCAGCAGTGACCTTTGGGGAAATTCACCCCTCCACTTT. This encodes CASSDLWGNSPLHF. J is TRBJ1-6 and V is TRBV6-1; no firm D call. The CDR3 totals 14 residues. Germline V CDR1 and CDR2: MNHNS, SASEGT. The V end lost 3 bases, the J end lost 7 bases, and 10 bases lay between the germline ends.

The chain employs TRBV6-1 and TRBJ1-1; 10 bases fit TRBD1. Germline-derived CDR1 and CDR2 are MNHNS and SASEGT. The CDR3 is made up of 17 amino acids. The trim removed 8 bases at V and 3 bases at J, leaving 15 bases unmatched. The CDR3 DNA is TGTGCCAGCTCCTCCCAGAACCCAGGGACAGGGGACACTGAAGCTTTCTTT. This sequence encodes CASSSQNPGTGDTEAFF.

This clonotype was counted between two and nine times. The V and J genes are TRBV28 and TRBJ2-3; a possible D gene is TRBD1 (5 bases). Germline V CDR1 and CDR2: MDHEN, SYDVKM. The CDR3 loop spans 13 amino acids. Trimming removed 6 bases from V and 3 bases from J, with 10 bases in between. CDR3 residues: CASSQGFTDTQYF. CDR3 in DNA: TGTGCCAGCAGCCAGGGTTTTACAGATACGCAGTATTTT.

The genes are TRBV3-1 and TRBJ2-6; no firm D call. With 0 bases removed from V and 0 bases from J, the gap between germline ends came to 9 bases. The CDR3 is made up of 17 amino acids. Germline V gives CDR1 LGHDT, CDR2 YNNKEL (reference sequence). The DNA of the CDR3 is TGTGCCAGCAGCCAAGATACCCCTCGCTCTGGGGCCAACGTCCTGACTTTC. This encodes CASSQDTPRSGANVLTF.

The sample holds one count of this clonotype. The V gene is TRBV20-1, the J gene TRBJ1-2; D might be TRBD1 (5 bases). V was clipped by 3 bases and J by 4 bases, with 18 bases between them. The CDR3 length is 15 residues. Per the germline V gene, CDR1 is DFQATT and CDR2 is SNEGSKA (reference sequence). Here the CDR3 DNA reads TGCAGTGCTAGCCCGTCTATGGTGAGGGGCTATGGCTACACCTTC. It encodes CSASPSMVRGYGYTF.

Here the CDR3 reads CSASRIAGGRVHEQYF. The CDR3 DNA follows: TGCAGTGCGTCCCGAATCGCGGGGGGGAGAGTCCACGAGCAGTACTTC. The J gene is TRBJ2-7, the V gene TRBV20-1, with 9 bases matching TRBD2. Trimming cost V 6 bases and J 5 bases; bases outside gene matches: 17. CDR3 length: 16 residues. Germline V CDR1 and CDR2: DFQATT, SNEGSKA (reference sequence).

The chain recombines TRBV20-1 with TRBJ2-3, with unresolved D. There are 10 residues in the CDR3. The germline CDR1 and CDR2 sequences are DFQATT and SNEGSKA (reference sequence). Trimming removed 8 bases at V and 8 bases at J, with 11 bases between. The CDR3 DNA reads TGCAGTACATTGGGCGGTACGCAGTATTTT. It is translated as CSTLGGTQYF.

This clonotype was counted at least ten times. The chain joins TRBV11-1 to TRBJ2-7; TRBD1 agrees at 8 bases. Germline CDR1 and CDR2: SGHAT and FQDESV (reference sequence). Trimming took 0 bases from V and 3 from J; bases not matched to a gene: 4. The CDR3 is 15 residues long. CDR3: CASSLAAGGGYEQYF. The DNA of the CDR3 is TGTGCCAGCAGCTTAGCGGCAGGGGGCGGCTACGAGCAGTACTTC.

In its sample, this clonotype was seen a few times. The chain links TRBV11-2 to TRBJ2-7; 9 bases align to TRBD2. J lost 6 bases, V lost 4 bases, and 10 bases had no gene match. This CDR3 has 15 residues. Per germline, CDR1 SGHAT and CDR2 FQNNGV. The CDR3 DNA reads TGTGCCAGCAGCTCTTTAGCGGGAGTTCGGCGCGAGCAGTACTTC. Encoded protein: CASSSLAGVRREQYF. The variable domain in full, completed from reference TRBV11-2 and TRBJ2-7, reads EAGVAQSPRYKIIEKRQSVAFWCNPISGHATLYWYQQILGQGPKLLIQFQNNGVVDDSQLPKDRFSAERLKGVDSTLKIQPAKLEDSAVYLCASSSLAGVRREQYFGPGTRLTVT.

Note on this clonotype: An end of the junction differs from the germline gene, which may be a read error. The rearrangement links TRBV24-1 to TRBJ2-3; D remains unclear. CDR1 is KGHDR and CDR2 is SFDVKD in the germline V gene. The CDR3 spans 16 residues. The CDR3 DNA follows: TGTGCCAGCAGTTTTCTCGCTCCACGAAGCACAGATACGCAGTATTTT. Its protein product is CASSFLAPRSTDTQYF.

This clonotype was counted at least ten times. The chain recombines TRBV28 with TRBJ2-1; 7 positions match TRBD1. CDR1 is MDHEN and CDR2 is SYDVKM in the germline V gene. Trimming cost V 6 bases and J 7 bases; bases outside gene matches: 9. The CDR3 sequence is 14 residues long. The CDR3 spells CASRHLTGKNEQFF. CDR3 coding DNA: TGTGCCAGCAGACACTTGACAGGGAAAAATGAGCAGTTCTTC.

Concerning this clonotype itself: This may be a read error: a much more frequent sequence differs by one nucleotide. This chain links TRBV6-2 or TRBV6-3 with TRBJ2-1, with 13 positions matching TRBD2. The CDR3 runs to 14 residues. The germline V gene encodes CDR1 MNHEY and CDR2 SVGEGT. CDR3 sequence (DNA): TGTGGCAGCAGTCAGACACTAGCGGGAGGGGAGCAGTTCTTC. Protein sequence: CGSSQTLAGGEQFF.

The CDR3 here is CASSLEAVNTGELFF. CDR3 DNA: TGTGCCAGCAGCTTAGAGGCGGTTAACACCGGGGAGCTGTTTTTT. The V and J genes are TRBV7-3 and TRBJ2-2; no firm D call. CDR1 SGHTA and CDR2 FQGTGA come from the germline V gene. This CDR3 is built from 15 residues. Trimming removed 2 bases from V and 2 bases from J, with 9 bases in between.

This CDR3 reads CASSLGRDRGLTNQPQHF. The CDR3 DNA follows: TGTGCCAGCAGTTTAGGCCGGGACAGGGGGCTTACAAATCAGCCCCAGCATTTT. V usage is TRBV28 and J usage is TRBJ1-5, with TRBD1 matching 12 bases. Germline CDR1 MDHEN, CDR2 SYDVKM. The CDR3 has 18 residues. V lost 2 bases, J lost 4 bases, and 9 bases stayed unmatched.

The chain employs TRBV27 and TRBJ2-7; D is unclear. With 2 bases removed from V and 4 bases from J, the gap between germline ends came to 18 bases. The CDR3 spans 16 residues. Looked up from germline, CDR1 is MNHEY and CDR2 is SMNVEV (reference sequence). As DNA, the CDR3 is TGTGCCAGCAGTTTAAGTCCCTCTAGTCTACGGTACGAGCAGTACTTC. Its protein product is CASSLSPSSLRYEQYF.

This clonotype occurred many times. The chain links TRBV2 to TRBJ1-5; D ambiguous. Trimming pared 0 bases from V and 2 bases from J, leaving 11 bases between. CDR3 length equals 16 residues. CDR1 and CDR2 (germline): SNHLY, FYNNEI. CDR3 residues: CASSEALVLGNQPQHF. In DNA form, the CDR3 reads TGTGCCAGCAGTGAAGCGCTTGTCTTGGGCAATCAGCCCCAGCATTTT. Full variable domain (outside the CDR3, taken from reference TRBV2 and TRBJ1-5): EPEVTQTPSHQVTQMGQEVILRCVPISNHLYFYWYRQILGQKVEFLVSFYNNEISEKSEIFDDQFSVERPDGSNFTLKIRSTKLEDSAMYFCASSEALVLGNQPQHFGDGTRLSIL.

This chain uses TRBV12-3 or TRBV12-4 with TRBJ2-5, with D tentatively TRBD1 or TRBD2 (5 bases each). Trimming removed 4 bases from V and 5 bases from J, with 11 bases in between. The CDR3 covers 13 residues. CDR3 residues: CASSSWGGETQYF. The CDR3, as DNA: TGTGCCAGCAGTTCGTGGGGCGGGGAGACCCAGTACTTC.

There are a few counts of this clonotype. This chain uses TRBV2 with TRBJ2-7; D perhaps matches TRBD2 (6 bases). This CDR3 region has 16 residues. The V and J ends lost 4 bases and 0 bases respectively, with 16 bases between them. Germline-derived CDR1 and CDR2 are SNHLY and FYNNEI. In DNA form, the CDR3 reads TGTGCCAGCAGTGGCCAAGTAGCGGTGATCTCCTACGAGCAGTACTTC. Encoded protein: CASSGQVAVISYEQYF. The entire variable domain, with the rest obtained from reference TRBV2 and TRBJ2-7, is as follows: EPEVTQTPSHQVTQMGQEVILRCVPISNHLYFYWYRQILGQKVEFLVSFYNNEISEKSEIFDDQFSVERPDGSNFTLKIRSTKLEDSAMYFCASSGQVAVISYEQYFGPGTRLTVT.

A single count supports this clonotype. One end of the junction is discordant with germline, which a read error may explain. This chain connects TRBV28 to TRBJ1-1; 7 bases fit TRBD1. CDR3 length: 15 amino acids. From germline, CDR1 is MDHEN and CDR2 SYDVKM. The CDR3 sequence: CASSPPTGFYTGAFF. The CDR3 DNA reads TGTGCCAGCAGTCCTCCGACAGGGTTTTACACTGGAGCTTTCTTT.

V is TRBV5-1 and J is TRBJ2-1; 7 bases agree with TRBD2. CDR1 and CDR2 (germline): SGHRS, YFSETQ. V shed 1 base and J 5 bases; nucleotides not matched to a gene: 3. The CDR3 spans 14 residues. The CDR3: CASSLTSEHNEQFF. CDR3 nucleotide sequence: TGCGCCAGCAGCTTGACTAGCGAGCACAATGAGCAGTTCTTC.